The clone carrying this T cell receptor (beta chain) has ten or more counts. The sample, blood from the first hyperthyroidism diagnosis, precedes any ophthalmopathy symptoms. These data come from a study of T cells in Graves' hyperthyroidism and ophthalmopathy. Amplification of TCR beta CDR3 regions was performed using RNA transcripts as template. With the HTBI primer set, the TCR CDR3 went through a first round of RT-PCR. MiXCR was run by TCRdb on the multiplex PCR reads, yielding one entry per CDR3 protein. The sample consists of 270,000 or so distinct CDR3 sequences, less than 30% of them appearing once. Germline values: CDR1 ENHRY, CDR2 SYGVKD. The CDR3 consists of 16 residues. Trimming removed 2 bases at V and 1 base at J, with 15 bases between.

The chain has TRBV10-3 and TRBJ2-7, with D perhaps TRBD1 or TRBD2 (5 bases each). The sequence came from a man in his forties with Graves' hyperthyroidism that later progressed to Graves' ophthalmopathy. The sequencing input was blood. CDR3 in DNA: TGTGCCATCAGTGAGCGGGGACGGAAAGGGTCCTACGAGCAGTACTTC. It codes for CAISERGRKGSYEQYF.